A selection of T cell receptor beta chains follows, all from one sample in a study of Graves' ophthalmopathy and Graves' hyperthyroidism. TCRdb re-called the multiplex PCR reads with MiXCR, one entry per CDR3 protein. The repertoire has approximately 480,000 distinct CDR3 sequences, 13% to 15% of them found once; the top ten carry about a tenth. Sequencing was done on a sample of blood. The origin of the receptors is a woman aged 25 to 39 with Graves' ophthalmopathy. The conserved cysteine and the conserved F or W are not part of the CDR3 here.

v_call cdr3_aa
TRBV28 ASSSGLKSQH
TRBV30 AWTPGLNTIY
TRBV30 AWASGGTLNEQY
TRBV28 ASTIARGNSPLH
TRBV20-1 SASRQGPWDTEAF
TRBV2 ASSDTSGGAIEQY
TRBV6-5 ASSVGLGGYEQY
TRBV25-1 ASSEILAGYEQY
TRBV11-2 ASSVDSYMNTEAF
TRBV30 AWTGTQIGEQY
TRBV12-3/TRBV12-4 ASRDGTGDRRSPLH
TRBV7-2 ASSGTGIRNSPLH
TRBV12-3/TRBV12-4 ASSGRGEQY
TRBV6-5 ASRSSGQGQETQY
TRBV28 ASNRTGWRTMNTEAF
TRBV4-2 ASSQDSLGTSYEQY
TRBV9 ASSLQRSGGPNTGELF
TRBV6-5 ASSFRGGATEAF
TRBV4-1 ASSQGDSKTYGYT
TRBV9 ASSVARAGETQY
TRBV27 ASSFFLGSGQPYEQY
TRBV4-2 ASSQPGTGARETQY
TRBV6-2/TRBV6-3 ASSYWTGAQETQY
TRBV25-1 ASSEYGRAGTGELF